A selection of T cell receptor beta chains follows, all from one sample in a study of blood T cell repertoires in COVID-19. Clones were read by immunoSEQ multiplex PCR, and TCRdb kept only the in-frame ones, dropping some. Here the sample spans about 190,000 clones, approximately 90% being singletons. Sequencing was done on a sample of peripheral blood. The receptors were gathered from a woman aged 18-30 years who had recovered from COVID-19. The CDR3 runs from the conserved cysteine through the conserved F or W. D genes are given only for firm matches. Part of the rows lack a size; the others show once, few, many or a class for expanded clones.

cdr3_length,j_call,d_call,clone_size,v_call,cdr3_aa,cdr3_nt
15,TRBJ1-2,TRBD1,-,TRBV20-1,CSASSGTGTNYGYTF,TGCAGTGCTAGTAGCGGGACAGGGACAAACTATGGCTACACCTTC
16,TRBJ2-7,TRBD1,-,TRBV3-1/TRBV3-2,CASSQDRDRANYEQYF,TGTGCCAGCAGCCAAGATAGGGACAGAGCTAACTACGAGCAGTACTTC
14,TRBJ2-1,TRBD1,once,TRBV6-6,CASSWSGQGHEQFF,TGTGCCAGCAGTTGGAGCGGACAGGGCCATGAGCAGTTCTTC
15,TRBJ1-6,TRBD1,-,TRBV6-2/TRBV6-3,CASSYLWTGRSPLHF,TGTGCCAGCAGTTACCTTTGGACAGGGCGGTCACCCCTCCACTTT
15,TRBJ2-7,TRBD1,once,TRBV24-1,CATSDPTGVGNEQYF,TGTGCCACCAGTGACCCGACAGGGGTGGGGAACGAGCAGTACTTC
15,TRBJ1-4,-,-,TRBV7-6,CASSFLRTTNEKLFF,TGTGCCAGCAGCTTCCTCAGGACAACTAATGAAAAACTGTTTTTT
16,TRBJ2-6,-,-,TRBV15,CATSRVGGGGANVLTF,TGTGCCACCAGCAGAGTCGGGGGAGGTGGGGCCAACGTCCTGACTTTC
14,TRBJ2-1,TRBD1,-,TRBV7-3,CASSRGTGGTEQFF,TGTGCCAGCAGTCGAGGGACAGGGGGCACTGAGCAGTTCTTC
13,TRBJ1-1,-,-,TRBV19,CASSISVNTEAFF,TGTGCCAGTAGTATTTCCGTGAACACTGAAGCTTTCTTT
14,TRBJ2-3,TRBD2,-,TRBV5-1,CASSLRGGRDTQYF,TGCGCCAGCAGCTTGCGGGGGGGCCGGGATACGCAGTATTTT
17,TRBJ1-5,TRBD1,-,TRBV6-1,CASSDPLTGDSNQPQHF,TGTGCCAGCAGTGACCCATTGACAGGGGATAGCAATCAGCCCCAGCATTTT
14,TRBJ1-3,-,few,TRBV4-3,CASSQDSSGNTIYF,TGCGCCAGCAGCCAAGACAGTTCTGGAAACACCATATATTTT
12,TRBJ1-1,TRBD1,-,TRBV18,CASSPGTAEAFF,TGTGCCAGCTCACCGGGGACAGCTGAAGCTTTCTTT
15,TRBJ1-5,TRBD1,-,TRBV7-9,CASSTTGGNNQPQHF,TGTGCCAGCAGTACGACAGGGGGCAACAATCAGCCCCAGCATTTT
15,TRBJ1-1,-,-,TRBV18,CASSPPRLMNTEAFF,TGTGCCAGCTCACCACCCCGACTGATGAACACTGAAGCTTTCTTT
14,TRBJ2-2,-,-,TRBV11-2,CASSLGGGRGELFF,TGTGCCAGCAGCTTAGGTGGAGGGAGAGGGGAGCTGTTTTTT
15,TRBJ1-4,-,-,TRBV5-5,CASSLLLNRDEKLFF,TGTGCCAGCAGCCTACTATTAAACAGGGATGAAAAACTGTTTTTT
16,TRBJ1-3,TRBD1,-,TRBV5-4,CASSSRQGSSGNTIYF,TGTGCCAGCAGCTCGAGACAGGGCTCTTCTGGAAACACCATATATTTT
12,TRBJ2-5,-,-,TRBV7-3,CASRAGGETQYF,TGTGCCAGCAGGGCCGGGGGAGAGACCCAGTACTTC